Listed here are 20 T cell receptor beta chains from one sample, sequenced in a study of shared clonotypes between healthy human individuals. Produced via immunoSEQ multiplex PCR; TCRdb's table is partial and in-frame only. The sample records over a million clones, roughly 80% being singletons. Material: memory CD4+ T cells sorted from blood. Subset specified: CD45RA-negative fraction. Receptors originate from a man aged 18 to 30 in good health.

Only a few counts were recorded for this clone. This chain uses TRBV5-1 with TRBJ2-1; 9 nucleotides agree with TRBD2. CDR1 SGHRS and CDR2 YFSETQ come from the germline V gene. This CDR3 has 14 residues. Trimming at V came to 6 bases and at J to 2 bases, leaving 3 bases not matched to a gene. CDR3 protein: CASTPSGAYNEQFF. The CDR3 nucleotides are TGCGCCAGCACCCCTAGCGGGGCCTACAATGAGCAGTTCTTC. Based on the CDR3 plus reference TRBV5-1 and TRBJ2-1, the full variable domain is KAGVTQTPRYLIKTRGQQVTLSCSPISGHRSVSWYQQTPGQGLQFLFEYFSETQRNKGNFPGRFSGRQFSNSRSEMNVSTLELGDSALYLCASTPSGAYNEQFFGPGTRLTVL.

This clone has just one count. The rearrangement uses TRBV29-1 and TRBJ2-1, with D hard to call. Per germline, CDR1 SQVTM and CDR2 ANQGSEA. This CDR3 spans 12 amino acids. V was clipped by 3 bases and J by 9 bases, with 12 bases between them. CDR3 bases: TGCAGCGTTGACCCTCGTAATGGTGAGCAGTTCTTC. Amino acids: CSVDPRNGEQFF.

This clone came up a few times. The junction departs from the called germline gene at one end, perhaps through a read error. J is TRBJ2-3 and V is TRBV7-7, with unresolved D. This CDR3 contains 13 residues. CDR1 and CDR2 from the germline V gene are SSHAT and FNYEAQ (reference sequence). This CDR3 reads CASSLQQADTQYF. The CDR3 bases are TGTGCTAGCAGCCTACAGCAGGCAGATACGCAGTATTTT.

The rearrangement uses TRBV11-2 and TRBJ2-4, with D possibly matching TRBD2 (7 bases). The CDR3 totals 18 residues. Trimming cost V 5 bases and J 0 bases, with 20 bases left between them. The germline V gene has CDR1 SGHAT and CDR2 FQNNGV. In DNA, the CDR3 is TGTGCCAGCAGCCAGGGGCGGGGGCGCAGTCTAGCCAAAAACATTCAGTACTTC. Translation: CASSQGRGRSLAKNIQYF. Full variable domain (rest looked up from reference TRBV11-2 and TRBJ2-4): EAGVAQSPRYKIIEKRQSVAFWCNPISGHATLYWYQQILGQGPKLLIQFQNNGVVDDSQLPKDRFSAERLKGVDSTLKIQPAKLEDSAVYLCASSQGRGRSLAKNIQYFGAGTRLSVL.

This chain joins TRBV28 and TRBJ2-3; D is ambiguous. The V end was cut by 1 base, the J end by 1 base, with 12 bases between. Germline assignment: CDR1 MDHEN and CDR2 SYDVKM. This CDR3 is 16 amino acids long. The CDR3, as DNA: TGTGCCAGCAGTTTATCGGCAGTACCCCGCACAGATACGCAGTATTTT. This encodes CASSLSAVPRTDTQYF.

The chain couples TRBV5-5 to TRBJ2-2; D gene uncertain. There are 15 residues in the CDR3. The germline V gene has CDR1 SGHKS and CDR2 YYEKEE (reference sequence). The V end was cut by 4 bases, the J end by 1 base, with 11 bases between. CDR3 sequence: CASSRSSENTGELFF. The CDR3 nucleotides are TGTGCCAGCAGCCGGTCATCTGAGAACACCGGGGAGCTGTTTTTT.

With respect to this clone: The same CDR3 can be traced to other DNA sequences in this sample. The chain employs TRBV9 and TRBJ2-3; the D gene is possibly TRBD2 (5 bases). Trimming left V 0 bases short and J 0 bases short, with 8 bases between. The CDR3 consists of 15 residues. CDR1 SGDLS and CDR2 YYNGEE come from the germline V gene. CDR3 in amino acids: CASSVDPGSTDTQYF. In nucleotides, the CDR3 is TGTGCCAGCAGCGTAGATCCGGGGAGCACAGATACGCAGTATTTT.

The chain carries TRBV5-8 and TRBJ2-2; 10 bases agree with TRBD1. This CDR3 region has 17 residues. CDR1 SGHTS and CDR2 YDEGEE come from the germline V gene. Trimming removed 4 bases from V and 0 bases from J; junction bases left unmatched: 6. The CDR3 region has the DNA TGTGCCAGCAGCCCCGGGACAGGGGAGCCGAACACCGGGGAGCTGTTTTTT. Its protein is CASSPGTGEPNTGELFF.

The count of this clone is one. J is TRBJ1-2 and V is TRBV9; 7 bases agree with TRBD1. The CDR3 is 13 residues long. After removal of 3 bases from V and 8 bases from J, the junction contained 7 bases not matched to a gene. Per germline, CDR1 SGDLS and CDR2 YYNGEE. The CDR3: CASSAQTGKGYTF. The CDR3 coding sequence is TGTGCCAGCAGCGCCCAGACAGGGAAAGGCTACACCTTC. The entire variable domain, with the rest obtained from reference TRBV9 and TRBJ1-2, is as follows: DSGVTQTPKHLITATGQRVTLRCSPRSGDLSVYWYQQSLDQGLQFLIQYYNGEERAKGNILERFSAQQFPDLHSELNLSSLELGDSALYFCASSAQTGKGYTFGSGTRLTVV.

CDR3 loop: CASMLGGADTQYF. Written as DNA, the CDR3 is TGTGCCAGCATGTTGGGGGGTGCAGATACGCAGTATTTT. V and J are TRBV6-1 and TRBJ2-3; TRBD2 might be the D (6 bases). CDR1 MNHNS and CDR2 SASEGT come from the germline V gene. V was clipped by 7 bases and J by 4 bases, with 12 bases between them. The CDR3 has 13 amino acids.

The rearrangement links TRBV5-1 to TRBJ2-2; TRBD2 agrees at 14 bases. From germline, CDR1 is SGHRS and CDR2 YFSETQ. The CDR3 extends over 16 amino acids. V shed 7 bases, J shed 7 bases, and the junction held 9 bases outside the gene matches. The CDR3 DNA reads as TGCGCCAGCGGACCGGGACTAGCGGGAGCCGGCGGGGAGCTGTTTTTT. As protein: CASGPGLAGAGGELFF.

This chain's CDR3 is CSVQTMGGTLFF. Written as DNA, the CDR3 is TGCAGCGTTCAAACTATGGGCGGGACACTGTTTTTT. The V and J genes are TRBV29-1 and TRBJ1-4; TRBD1 might be the D (5 bases). With 5 bases removed from V and 13 bases from J, the gap between germline ends came to 17 bases. The germline CDR1 and CDR2 sequences are SQVTM and ANQGSEA. The CDR3 sequence is 12 residues long.

The chain employs TRBV19 and TRBJ2-4; tentatively, D is TRBD1 (6 bases). CDR1 is LNHDA and CDR2 is SQIVND in the germline V gene (reference sequence). CDR3 length equals 19 residues. V was clipped by 5 bases and J by 0 bases, with 23 bases between them. Written as DNA, the CDR3 is TGTGCCAGTAGTCCCTCTCCCCCTGGACAGATTCTAGCCAAAAACATTCAGTACTTC. It specifies CASSPSPPGQILAKNIQYF. Full variable domain (missing parts from reference TRBV19 and TRBJ2-4): DGGITQSPKYLFRKEGQNVTLSCEQNLNHDAMYWYRQDPGQGLRLIYYSQIVNDFQKGDIAEGYSVSREKKESFPLTVTSAQKNPTAFYLCASSPSPPGQILAKNIQYFGAGTRLSVL.

The chain couples TRBV11-2 to TRBJ2-1, with 14 positions matching TRBD2. The CDR3 is 18 residues long. Germline lookup yields CDR1 SGHAT and CDR2 FQNNGV. Trimming removed 1 base from V and 1 base from J; junction bases left unmatched: 3. CDR3 coding DNA: TGTGCCAGCAGCTTAGCCTGGACTAGCGGGGGGTCCTACAATGAGCAGTTCTTC. This gives the protein CASSLAWTSGGSYNEQFF.

The V call is TRBV30, the J call TRBJ2-5; D remains ambiguous. V lost 3 bases and J lost 5, with 10 bases in between. The CDR3 length is 12 residues. CDR1 and CDR2 (germline): GTSNPN, SVGIG (reference sequence). CDR3 amino acids: CAWSLHGETQYF. CDR3 coding DNA: TGTGCCTGGAGCCTGCATGGGGAGACCCAGTACTTC.

V usage is TRBV28 and J usage is TRBJ2-3; TRBD2 might be the D (6 bases). The germline V gene encodes CDR1 MDHEN and CDR2 SYDVKM. The CDR3 has 16 residues. V dropped 7 bases and J dropped 2 bases, with 19 bases sitting between them. The DNA of the CDR3 is TGTGCCAGCACGGGAACCGGCGGCGGGGTCACAGATACGCAGTATTTT. This sequence encodes CASTGTGGGVTDTQYF.

This chain joins TRBV5-4 and TRBJ1-2; possibly TRBD1 for D (5 bases). CDR1 and CDR2 (germline): SGHNT, YYREEE (reference sequence). This CDR3 comprises 17 residues. V lost 4 bases and J 7 bases, leaving 26 bases between the germline ends. The CDR3 region has the DNA TGTGCCAGCAGCACTATCCCCTCCGGGACCCCGGGGGGTGGCTACACCTTC. Amino acids: CASSTIPSGTPGGGYTF.

J is TRBJ2-7 and V is TRBV28; D remains unclear. CDR1 is MDHEN and CDR2 is SYDVKM in the germline V gene. V lost 5 bases and J 6 bases, leaving 14 bases between the germline ends. The CDR3 is 13 amino acids. The chain's CDR3 is CASSAWTVREQYF. The CDR3 DNA follows: TGTGCCAGCAGTGCCTGGACGGTGCGCGAGCAGTACTTC.

The chain carries TRBV19 and TRBJ1-4, with D perhaps matching TRBD1 (5 bases). Trimming removed 6 bases from V and 8 bases from J, with 19 bases in between. There are 15 residues in the CDR3. CDR1 is LNHDA, CDR2 SQIVND, per germline (reference sequence). For the CDR3, the DNA is TGTGCCAGTAGGTCGACCGGGGACTTTGGAGAAAAACTGTTTTTT. Encoded protein: CASRSTGDFGEKLFF.

The rearrangement links TRBV5-1 to TRBJ2-5; TRBD2 agrees at 10 bases. V dropped 0 bases and J dropped 5; count of bases not matched to a gene: 10. The germline CDR1 and CDR2 sequences are SGHRS and YFSETQ. This CDR3 has 17 residues. The CDR3, as DNA: TGCGCCAGCAGCTTGGCCCGAGCGGGAGGGCCCTCGGAGACCCAGTACTTC. Translation: CASSLARAGGPSETQYF.